This T cell receptor (beta chain) emerged from a study of PD-1 blockade in classical Hodgkin lymphoma (dated by TCRdb to between 2020 and 2021). Broadly, across the study: Nivolumab dosing was 3 mg/kg intravenously every 2 weeks, continuing until either disease progression or unacceptable toxicity. The study used CyTOF and TCR beta sequencing to define a peripheral blood immune signature of response to PD-1 blockade in classical Hodgkin lymphoma. The full study reports these points: The study was restricted to a single clinical trial cohort, and the causes of repertoire differences, possibly disease activity or prior therapy, were left undefined. Baseline TCR diversity was reported to be lower in newly diagnosed patients than in healthy donors and to be lower still in relapsed/refractory patients. By C4D1, a significant rise was seen in CD4+ TCR diversity but not in CD8+ TCR diversity (p=0.0027 vs p=0.16), and the rise was most apparent among complete responders (p=0.02). Patients starting nivolumab less than 1 year after ASCT had lower diversity and were excluded from later analyses to avoid confounding by immune reconstitution. Baseline diversity similar to that of newly diagnosed patients was observed in trial patients achieving complete response, whereas significantly lower diversity was observed in partial responders and progressors.

The Qiagen DNeasy kit was used to extract genomic DNA both from unsorted PBMCs and from the negatively selected CD4+ and CD8+ fractions. TCR beta CDR3 regions were subjected to amplification by immunoSEQ multiplex PCR with primers that anneal to V and J segments. A synthetic immune receptor repertoire was used to minimize amplification bias, and remaining bias was computationally removed after sequencing. The paper's data handling went like this. Repertoire diversity was quantified as the Shannon entropy index using custom Python scripts. Unsorted, CD4+ and CD8+ repertoires were analyzed separately, except in combined analyses where CD4+ and CD8+ sequences were merged in silico. A clone counted as expanded when the clone's frequency after treatment rose at least 2-fold relative to C1D1, and clones undetected at baseline were given a pseudocount of 0.5. Singleton clones were defined as clones with 0 or 1 copy at C1D1, and non-singleton clones were defined as clones with 2 or more copies. Clones expanded in unsorted samples were labelled as CD4+, CD8+ or unknown by matching protein sequences in sorted samples from the same patient. Wilcoxon tests on paired samples were used to test changes in diversity from C1D1 to C4D1. Held by TCRdb, this immuneACCESS table contains in-frame sequences only and omits some clones. Under half of the omission traces to an unresolved V gene where checked; the cause of the rest is unknown. V, J and clone size are those of that table, while D and trimming were read from the DNA. The sample yields some 23,000 clones; approximately 70% were counted once. The top ten constitute approximately 3.6% of the sample.

A note on this clone: The specificity of this receptor is unknown. It has no much larger one-base neighbor in the sample; base qualities were not kept.

Taken with the paper, the label for time point translates to: cycle 1 day 1 (C1D1), immediately before nivolumab initiation. Every trial patient had relapsed following autologous stem cell transplantation, and prior brentuximab vedotin exposure was what differed among cohorts A, B and C. A total of about 51 patients with relapsed/refractory classical Hodgkin lymphoma made up the trial cohort, and each patient's best overall response was complete response, partial response or progressive disease. Single-agent nivolumab was administered to trial patients in the multi-cohort phase II CheckMate 205 trial. An independent review committee assessed best overall response by applying the 2007 International Working Group response criteria. Trial PBMCs were collected just before the start of nivolumab (C1D1) and during therapy at cycle 2 day 1 and cycle 4 day 1. Peripheral blood was collected in 8 mL Vacutainer Cell Preparation Tubes, from which PBMCs were isolated by centrifugation and then cryopreserved.

V loses 4 bases, J loses 4 bases, and the germline ends lie 16 bases apart. Taken from the germline V gene, the CDR1 and CDR2 loops are ENHRY and SYGVKD. Reading from cysteine to phenylalanine, the CDR3 counts 15 amino acids. Only the CDR3 region is kept as DNA, spanning 45 bases read in frame from base 1. Specimen: peripheral blood mononuclear cells (PBMCs), collected at baseline. The receptor chain draws on TRBV10-3 and TRBJ2-5; the D gene cannot be named for sure. The sequence came from a human donor with classical Hodgkin lymphoma. The CDR3 region: CAISAAPGDSETQYF. The DNA is TGTGCCATCAGTGCCGCTCCCGGAGACTCAGAGACCCAGTACTTC.